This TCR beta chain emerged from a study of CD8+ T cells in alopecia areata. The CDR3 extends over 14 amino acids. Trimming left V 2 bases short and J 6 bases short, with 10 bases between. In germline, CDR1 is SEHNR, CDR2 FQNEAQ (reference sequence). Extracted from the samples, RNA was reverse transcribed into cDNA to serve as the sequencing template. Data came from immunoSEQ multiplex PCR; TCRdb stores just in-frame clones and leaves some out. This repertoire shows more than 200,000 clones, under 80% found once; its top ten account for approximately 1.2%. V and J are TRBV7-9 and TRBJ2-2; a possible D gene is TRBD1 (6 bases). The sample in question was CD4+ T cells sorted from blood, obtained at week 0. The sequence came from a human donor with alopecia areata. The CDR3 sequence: CASSLNRDAGELFF. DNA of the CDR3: TGTGCCAGCAGCTTAAACAGGGACGCCGGGGAGCTGTTTTTT.